This TCR beta chain is drawn from a study of blood T cell repertoires in COVID-19 (dated by TCRdb to about 2020). Turning to the overall study: Samples covering the acute and convalescent phases of COVID-19 were provided by collaborators in the United States, Italy and Spain. The prospective study material was composed of cDNA or gDNA derived from T cells, B-cell-depleted T cells, or PBMCs. Subjects who had been exposed to COVID-19, were actively infected with it, or had recovered from it provided the deeply sampled blood TCRbeta repertoires that made up the dataset. The repertoires were released in a freely available public database intended as a resource for research on the immune response to SARS-CoV-2. Samples came from the ongoing ImmuneRACE study (first 160 participants) plus 1,254 subjects from 6 global collaborators. A de-identified subject ID, COVID-19 status, age in years and sex were almost always included in the sample metadata. Where available, HLA class I and class II types were obtained from metadata supplied by the sample provider rather than from assay-based typing.

TCRbeta CDR3 regions were amplified from genomic DNA using the immunoSEQ Assay, a bias-controlled multiplex PCR. Regarding the original processing steps: The number of nucleated cells in each sample was estimated from the amplification of reference gene primers within the assay. To quantify the absolute abundance of each unique TCRbeta CDR3 rearrangement, sequence reads were collapsed and filtered. For each sample, productive Simpson clonality was calculated by taking the square root of Simpson's diversity index across productive rearrangements. The table was pulled from immuneACCESS by TCRdb, which kept in-frame rearrangements only. Such tables lose some clones; where checked, under half of the loss comes from unresolved V genes, and the rest has no known cause. For V, J and clone size, that table is used; D and trimming come from the DNA. The sample table lists about 130,000 clones, roughly nine tenths of them with a count of one. The ten biggest clones cover more than 3% of the sample.

Each collaborating institution followed its own protocols to collect whole blood in K2EDTA tubes. For TCRbeta analysis, collaborators shipped samples as frozen whole blood, isolated PBMCs, or DNA extracted from either of those sample types. On the study overall, not on this receptor specifically: Clinical and demographic metadata were provided uncurated, with the amount varying by source and participant.

The germline V gene specifies SNHLY as CDR1 and FYNNEI as CDR2. The CDR3, from cysteine to phenylalanine, totals 13 residues. Just the 39-base CDR3 DNA is kept, in frame starting at base 1. Clipping removes 5 bases from V and 0 bases from J, with 0 as the unmatched junction base count. Concerning this clone: The target of this receptor is not known. Within one base of it there is no much larger clone, and no base qualities were kept.

The source material was peripheral blood. The receptor was derived from a middle-aged man with active COVID-19. Rearrangement joined TRBV2 to TRBJ2-5; TRBD2 lines up with 7 middle nucleotides. The DNA sequence is given as TGTGCCAGCAGTCTAGCGGACCAAGAGACCCAGTACTTC. The encoded protein is CASSLADQETQYF.